Sequencing of this T cell receptor (beta chain) was carried out in a study of identical twins. A single record per CDR3 protein comes from TCRdb applying MiXCR to the 5' RACE reads. The sample comprises roughly 720,000 distinct CDR3 sequences, about 18% of which are singletons, and around 14% rests with the top ten. This clonotype was seen only once. The CDR3 has 11 residues. V dropped 3 bases and J dropped 11 bases, with 10 bases sitting between them. Per the germline V gene, CDR1 is ENHRY and CDR2 is SYGVKD. The data were also submitted as part of a second study, on T cells expressing NK-cell markers.

This chain uses TRBV10-3 with TRBJ1-1; D is unclear. The source of this sequence is a woman aged 18 to 35 in good health. Input material: PBMCs. CDR3 coding DNA: TGTGCCATCAGTGACTGGTATCTTGCTTTCTTT. It specifies CAISDWYLAFF.